The rows below give T cell receptor beta chains drawn from one sample of a study of blood T cell repertoires in COVID-19. Here immunoSEQ multiplex PCR was the method, and the copy in TCRdb shows in-frame clones only, minus some. In the table there are more than 400,000 clones, roughly 90% of which are singletons. The sequencing input was PBMCs or T cells enriched from blood (not recorded which). The receptors were sampled from a woman younger than 30 who had recovered from COVID-19. Both conserved end residues are part of each CDR3. The order of the fields is V gene, D gene, clone size, J gene, CDR3 DNA, CDR3 protein. D genes are given only for firm matches. Size is stated for part of the rows, as once, few or many counts, or as a class when the clone is expanded.

v_gene: TRBV7-9
d_gene: NA
abundance: NA
j_gene: TRBJ1-1
CDR3nt: TGTGCCAGCAGCTTAGGAACAGGGCTGAACACTGAAGCTTTCTTT
CDR3aa: CASSLGTGLNTEAFF

v_gene: TRBV2
d_gene: NA
abundance: NA
j_gene: TRBJ1-5
CDR3nt: TGTGCCAGCAGTGATCGGAATCAGCCCCAGCATTTT
CDR3aa: CASSDRNQPQHF

v_gene: TRBV2
d_gene: TRBD2
abundance: NA
j_gene: TRBJ2-2
CDR3nt: TGTGCCAGCAGTGAGGGAGCGGGGGGGCTCGGCGGGGAGCTGTTTTTT
CDR3aa: CASSEGAGGLGGELFF

v_gene: TRBV7-2
d_gene: NA
abundance: NA
j_gene: TRBJ2-1
CDR3nt: TGTGCCAGCAGCTTACCCCAGGGTACCTACAATGAGCAGTTCTTC
CDR3aa: CASSLPQGTYNEQFF

v_gene: TRBV5-1
d_gene: NA
abundance: few
j_gene: TRBJ1-1
CDR3nt: TGCGCCAGCAGCCCCGACAGGTCTATGAACACTGAAGCTTTCTTT
CDR3aa: CASSPDRSMNTEAFF

v_gene: TRBV18
d_gene: NA
abundance: NA
j_gene: TRBJ1-1
CDR3nt: TGTGCCAGCTCACCTGAAGGAAGCAGGGGTGAAGCTTTCTTT
CDR3aa: CASSPEGSRGEAFF

v_gene: TRBV4-1
d_gene: TRBD1
abundance: NA
j_gene: TRBJ1-5
CDR3nt: TGCGCCAGCAGCCACGGACAGGGGGCGGCGGCTCAGCCCCAGCATTTT
CDR3aa: CASSHGQGAAAQPQHF

v_gene: TRBV5-6
d_gene: TRBD1
abundance: NA
j_gene: TRBJ1-4
CDR3nt: TGTGCCAGCAGCTCCGGGACAGGTACGAATGAAAAACTGTTTTTT
CDR3aa: CASSSGTGTNEKLFF

v_gene: TRBV6-5
d_gene: NA
abundance: NA
j_gene: TRBJ1-1
CDR3nt: TGTGCCAGCAGTTACAGCGCAAAAACTTTCTTT
CDR3aa: CASSYSAKTFF

v_gene: TRBV2
d_gene: TRBD1
abundance: NA
j_gene: TRBJ1-6
CDR3nt: TGTGCCAGCAGGGACAGGAGCTCCTATAATTCACCCCTCCACTTT
CDR3aa: CASRDRSSYNSPLHF

v_gene: TRBV5-1
d_gene: NA
abundance: few
j_gene: TRBJ1-1
CDR3nt: TGCGCCAGCAGCTTGATAAGCGAAGATACTGAAGCTTTCTTT
CDR3aa: CASSLISEDTEAFF

v_gene: TRBV28
d_gene: NA
abundance: once
j_gene: TRBJ1-5
CDR3nt: TGTGCCAGCAGCTCCGCCGGGGTTAATCAGCCCCAGCATTTT
CDR3aa: CASSSAGVNQPQHF

v_gene: TRBV5-1
d_gene: TRBD1
abundance: NA
j_gene: TRBJ2-7
CDR3nt: TGCGCCAGCAGTTTGAGGACAGGGGGCTACGAGCAGTACTTC
CDR3aa: CASSLRTGGYEQYF

v_gene: TRBV15
d_gene: NA
abundance: NA
j_gene: TRBJ2-3
CDR3nt: TGTGCCACCAGCAGAGATGGAGGAGGATGGAGCACAGATACGCAGTATTTT
CDR3aa: CATSRDGGGWSTDTQYF

v_gene: TRBV7-2
d_gene: NA
abundance: NA
j_gene: TRBJ1-4
CDR3nt: TGTGCCAGCAGCCGGGGAGAAAAACTGTTTTTT
CDR3aa: CASSRGEKLFF

v_gene: TRBV13
d_gene: NA
abundance: NA
j_gene: TRBJ2-5
CDR3nt: TGTGCCAGCGGGACTCGAGGGGCCCTCCAAGAGACCCAGTACTTC
CDR3aa: CASGTRGALQETQYF

v_gene: TRBV28
d_gene: NA
abundance: NA
j_gene: TRBJ1-1
CDR3nt: TGTGCCAGCATCACCTCGGAGGGGAGGAACACTGAAGCTTTCTTT
CDR3aa: CASITSEGRNTEAFF

v_gene: TRBV12-3/TRBV12-4
d_gene: NA
abundance: NA
j_gene: TRBJ2-7
CDR3nt: TGTGCCAGCAGCCTGGGGGGTGGGGAGCAGTACTTC
CDR3aa: CASSLGGGEQYF

v_gene: TRBV7-2
d_gene: NA
abundance: NA
j_gene: TRBJ1-6
CDR3nt: TGTGCCAGCAGTACGCCGGGACAAGGGACCCTTCCCTATAATTCACCCCTCCACTTT
CDR3aa: CASSTPGQGTLPYNSPLHF

v_gene: TRBV5-6
d_gene: TRBD1
abundance: NA
j_gene: TRBJ1-6
CDR3nt: TGTGCCAGCAGCTTGGCCGGACAGGACTATAATTCACCCCTCCACTTT
CDR3aa: CASSLAGQDYNSPLHF